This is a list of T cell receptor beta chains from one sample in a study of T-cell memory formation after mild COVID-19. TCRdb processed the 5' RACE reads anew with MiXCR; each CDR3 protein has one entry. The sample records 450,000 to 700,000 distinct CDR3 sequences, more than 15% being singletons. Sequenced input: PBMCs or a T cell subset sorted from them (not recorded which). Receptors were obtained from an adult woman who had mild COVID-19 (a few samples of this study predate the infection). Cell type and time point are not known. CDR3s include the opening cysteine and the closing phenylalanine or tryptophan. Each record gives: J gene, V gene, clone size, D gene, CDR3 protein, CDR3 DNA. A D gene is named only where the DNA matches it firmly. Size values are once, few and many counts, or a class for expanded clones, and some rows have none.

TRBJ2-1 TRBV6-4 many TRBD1 CASSDSSPGQGPELVF TGTGCCAGCAGTGACTCCAGCCCAGGACAGGGTCCCGAATTGGTCTTC
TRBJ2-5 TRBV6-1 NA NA CASRNRGGLALTLKQETQYF TGTGCCAGCAGGAATCGAGGGGGGCTGGCCTTAACCTTGAAGCAAGAGACCCAGTACTTC
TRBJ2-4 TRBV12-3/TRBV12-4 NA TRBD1 CASSLNQIIGQGNIQYF TGTGCCAGCAGTTTGAACCAAATAATAGGACAGGGAAACATTCAGTACTTC
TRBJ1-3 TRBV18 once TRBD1 CASSPSTGGAGNTIYF TGTGCCAGCTCACCCTCAACAGGGGGTGCCGGAAACACCATATATTTT
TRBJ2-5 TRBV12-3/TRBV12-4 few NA CASSFRGVVQETQYF TGTGCCAGCTCGTTTCGAGGGGTGGTACAAGAGACCCAGTACTTC
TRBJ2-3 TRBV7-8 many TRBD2 CASSSALGGGGTDTQYF TGTGCCAGCAGCTCCGCCCTTGGGGGGGGGGGCACAGATACGCAGTATTTT
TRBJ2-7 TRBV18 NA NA CASSHDRSSYEQYF TGTGCCAGCTCACACGATAGATCCTCCTACGAGCAGTACTTC
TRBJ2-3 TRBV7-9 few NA CASSLTGYTDTQYF TGTGCCAGCAGCTTGACAGGATACACAGATACGCAGTATTTT
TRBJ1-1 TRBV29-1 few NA CSVESDWNPEAFF TGCAGCGTTGAATCAGACTGGAACCCTGAAGCTTTCTTT
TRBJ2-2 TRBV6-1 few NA CASRGVQGGELFF TGTGCCAGCAGGGGGGTTCAGGGCGGGGAGCTGTTTTTT
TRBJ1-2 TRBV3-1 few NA CASSQDPENYGYTF TGTGCCAGCAGCCAAGATCCAGAAAACTATGGCTACACCTTC
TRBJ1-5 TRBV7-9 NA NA CARQGSHQPQHF TGTGCCAGACAGGGATCCCATCAGCCCCAGCATTTT
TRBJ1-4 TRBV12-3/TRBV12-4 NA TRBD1 CASSFDRGGEKLFF TGTGCCAGCAGTTTCGACAGGGGTGGGGAAAAACTGTTTTTT
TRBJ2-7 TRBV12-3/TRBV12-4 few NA CASGSSRASYEQYF TGTGCCAGCGGGTCTAGTCGGGCTTCCTACGAGCAGTACTTC
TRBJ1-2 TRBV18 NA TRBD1 CASSPPGQGKTF TGTGCCAGCTCCCCCCCGGGACAGGGAAAGACCTTC
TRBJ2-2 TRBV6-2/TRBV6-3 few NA CASSYSIVNTGELFF TGTGCCAGCAGTTACTCGATCGTAAACACCGGGGAGCTGTTTTTT
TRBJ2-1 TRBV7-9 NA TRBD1 CASSWIRDRRFYNEQFF TGTGCCAGCAGCTGGATACGGGACAGGAGGTTTTACAATGAGCAGTTCTTC
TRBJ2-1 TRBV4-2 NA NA CASSQDTGSDYNEQFF TGTGCCAGCAGCCAAGATACAGGGTCCGACTACAATGAGCAGTTCTTC
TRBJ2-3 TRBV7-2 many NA CASSLRGTTDTQYF TGTGCCAGCAGCTTAAGGGGGACGACAGATACGCAGTATTTT
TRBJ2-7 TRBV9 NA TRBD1 CASSVGDRGVYEQYF TGTGCCAGCAGCGTAGGGGACAGGGGGGTGTACGAGCAGTACTTC
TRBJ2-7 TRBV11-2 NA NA CASSLDLIQRSSSYEQYF TGTGCCAGCAGCTTAGATCTTATCCAACGGTCAAGCTCCTACGAGCAGTACTTC
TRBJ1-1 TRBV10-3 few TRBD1 CAISDQGGRETEAFF TGTGCCATCAGTGATCAGGGGGGACGAGAGACTGAAGCTTTCTTT
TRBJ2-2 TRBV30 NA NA CAYTKGDKGSNTGELFF TGTGCCTACACGAAGGGGGACAAGGGGTCGAACACCGGGGAGCTGTTTTTT
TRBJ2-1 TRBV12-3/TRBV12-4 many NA CASSPGLNEQFF TGTGCCAGCAGCCCTGGACTAAATGAGCAGTTCTTC
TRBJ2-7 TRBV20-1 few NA CSARATWTGQHEQYF TGCAGTGCTAGAGCTACCTGGACGGGGCAGCACGAGCAGTACTTC